Listed below are T cell receptor beta chains from one sample, sequenced in a study of blood T cell repertoires in COVID-19. The protocol was immunoSEQ multiplex PCR, while the TCRdb copy is restricted to in-frame clones and leaves out a portion. The table includes about 110,000 clones, around 86% detected once. The source material was peripheral blood. These receptors originate from a woman in her 70s with acute or convalescent COVID-19. Both conserved end residues are part of each CDR3. D genes are given only for firm matches. Size is omitted from some rows. Given values are once, few, many or a class for expanded clones.

d_call: TRBD1
v_call: TRBV6-7
clone_size: -
j_call: TRBJ1-2
cdr3_nt: TGTGCCAGCAGTTACTCGACTCGACAGGGCTACGGCTACACCTTC
cdr3_aa: CASSYSTRQGYGYTF

d_call: TRBD1
v_call: TRBV29-1
clone_size: -
j_call: TRBJ2-7
cdr3_nt: TGCAGCGTTACGACAGGGCTCTACGAGCAGTACTTC
cdr3_aa: CSVTTGLYEQYF

d_call: TRBD1
v_call: TRBV6-2/TRBV6-3
clone_size: -
j_call: TRBJ2-5
cdr3_nt: TGTGCCAGCAGCCCAGGACAGGGGGCAGGGGAGACCCAGTACTTC
cdr3_aa: CASSPGQGAGETQYF

d_call: TRBD1
v_call: TRBV15
clone_size: -
j_call: TRBJ1-5
cdr3_nt: TGTGCCACCAGCAGAGTTACAGGGGATCAGCCCCAGCATTTT
cdr3_aa: CATSRVTGDQPQHF

d_call: TRBD2
v_call: TRBV11-3
clone_size: -
j_call: TRBJ2-5
cdr3_nt: TGTGCCAGCAGCTTAGCGCGGGGGGGGAATCAAGAGACCCAGTACTTC
cdr3_aa: CASSLARGGNQETQYF

d_call: TRBD1
v_call: TRBV5-4
clone_size: -
j_call: TRBJ2-1
cdr3_nt: TGTGCCAGCACCCCCGGCGAGGGGGCGCTTAATGAGCAGTTCTTC
cdr3_aa: CASTPGEGALNEQFF

d_call: TRBD1
v_call: TRBV28
clone_size: once
j_call: TRBJ2-1
cdr3_nt: TGTGCCAGCAGTCCAGTTACAGGGGGCTTTTCTTTCTACAATGAGCAGTTCTTC
cdr3_aa: CASSPVTGGFSFYNEQFF

d_call: -
v_call: TRBV9
clone_size: -
j_call: TRBJ1-3
cdr3_nt: TGTGCCAGCAGCGTAGCTGTCGGGGACTCTGGAAACACCATATATTTT
cdr3_aa: CASSVAVGDSGNTIYF

d_call: -
v_call: TRBV10-2
clone_size: -
j_call: TRBJ2-5
cdr3_nt: TGCGCCAGCAGTCCCGAAGAGACCCAGTACTTC
cdr3_aa: CASSPEETQYF

d_call: TRBD2
v_call: TRBV28
clone_size: -
j_call: TRBJ2-1
cdr3_nt: TGTGCCAGCAGTCCCGGACAGGGAGCGGGAGGGGTTTACAATGAGCAGTTCTTC
cdr3_aa: CASSPGQGAGGVYNEQFF

d_call: -
v_call: TRBV5-4
clone_size: -
j_call: TRBJ2-3
cdr3_nt: TGTGCCATCAAAAAGGGGGGGCAGATCACAGATACGCAGTATTTT
cdr3_aa: CAIKKGGQITDTQYF

d_call: -
v_call: TRBV18
clone_size: -
j_call: TRBJ2-3
cdr3_nt: TGTGCCAGCTCACCATCTAGCGCAGGCACAGATACGCAGTATTTT
cdr3_aa: CASSPSSAGTDTQYF

d_call: TRBD1
v_call: TRBV5-8
clone_size: -
j_call: TRBJ2-3
cdr3_nt: TGTGCCAGCAGCACAGACAGGGGTAGAACAGATACGCAGTATTTT
cdr3_aa: CASSTDRGRTDTQYF

d_call: -
v_call: TRBV28
clone_size: once
j_call: TRBJ1-1
cdr3_nt: TGTGCCAGCAGTTTAGACCCGCGTCAGGTGAACACTGAAGCTTTCTTT
cdr3_aa: CASSLDPRQVNTEAFF

d_call: -
v_call: TRBV19
clone_size: -
j_call: TRBJ1-1
cdr3_nt: TGTGCCAGTAGTCTTCGCGCCGGGGGAGATGCTTTCTTT
cdr3_aa: CASSLRAGGDAFF

d_call: TRBD2
v_call: TRBV18
clone_size: -
j_call: TRBJ2-3
cdr3_nt: TGTGCCAGCTCACCAGGGACTAGCGTATTTAACACAGATACGCAGTATTTT
cdr3_aa: CASSPGTSVFNTDTQYF

d_call: TRBD2
v_call: TRBV7-6
clone_size: -
j_call: TRBJ2-7
cdr3_nt: TGTGCCAGCAGCTCTGGGACTAGCGGCAACTACGAGCAGTACTTC
cdr3_aa: CASSSGTSGNYEQYF

d_call: TRBD1
v_call: TRBV4-1
clone_size: -
j_call: TRBJ1-2
cdr3_nt: TGCGCCAGCAGCCAGCGTATTTCCGGACAGGGGCAACAACCCTATGGCTACACCTTC
cdr3_aa: CASSQRISGQGQQPYGYTF

d_call: -
v_call: TRBV1
clone_size: -
j_call: TRBJ1-4
cdr3_nt: TGCACCAGCCGCGGAAAACTGTTTTTT
cdr3_aa: CTSRGKLFF

d_call: -
v_call: TRBV27
clone_size: -
j_call: TRBJ2-1
cdr3_nt: TGTGCCAGCAGTTCGGGGGGCTACTACAATGAGCAGTTCTTC
cdr3_aa: CASSSGGYYNEQFF

d_call: -
v_call: TRBV6-5
clone_size: once
j_call: TRBJ2-7
cdr3_nt: TGTGCCAGCGAAACTCCCTACGAGCAGTACTTC
cdr3_aa: CASETPYEQYF

d_call: -
v_call: TRBV28
clone_size: -
j_call: TRBJ2-3
cdr3_nt: TGTGCCAGCAGTTTTACGGGGAGCACAGATACGCAGTATTTT
cdr3_aa: CASSFTGSTDTQYF

d_call: -
v_call: TRBV7-9
clone_size: -
j_call: TRBJ1-3
cdr3_nt: TGTGCCAGCAGCTTAGCTTACGGTTCTTCCTCTGGAAACACCATATATTTT
cdr3_aa: CASSLAYGSSSGNTIYF

d_call: TRBD2
v_call: TRBV9
clone_size: -
j_call: TRBJ2-3
cdr3_nt: TGTGCCAGCAGCCACCTCAAGGGGCGGGCTAGCGGGACAATCACAGATACGCAGTATTTT
cdr3_aa: CASSHLKGRASGTITDTQYF

d_call: -
v_call: TRBV6-2/TRBV6-3
clone_size: many
j_call: TRBJ2-6
cdr3_nt: TGTGCCAGCAGTTCCACAGGGAGCTCTGGGGCCAACGTCCTGACTTTC
cdr3_aa: CASSSTGSSGANVLTF

d_call: TRBD2
v_call: TRBV5-6
clone_size: -
j_call: TRBJ2-5
cdr3_nt: TGTGCCAGCAGCTTGAATGGACTAGCCGGGGAGACCCAGTACTTC
cdr3_aa: CASSLNGLAGETQYF

d_call: TRBD1
v_call: TRBV10-3
clone_size: -
j_call: TRBJ2-3
cdr3_nt: TGTGCCATCATCCTAGGACAGGGGGCCCTCACAGATACGCAGTATTTT
cdr3_aa: CAIILGQGALTDTQYF

d_call: -
v_call: TRBV28
clone_size: few
j_call: TRBJ1-3
cdr3_nt: TGTGCCAGCAGTTCTGCAGGGTACTTGGGCTCTGGAAACACCATATATTTT
cdr3_aa: CASSSAGYLGSGNTIYF